The rows below give T cell receptor beta chains drawn from one sample of a study of monozygotic twins with inflammatory bowel disease. TCRdb reprocessed the 5' RACE reads; each CDR3 protein has one entry and no DNA is given. This repertoire includes fewer than 450,000 distinct CDR3 sequences. Sequencing used blood. These receptors originate from a human donor with ulcerative colitis or Crohn's disease, or a healthy co-twin of an affected twin (not recorded which). CDR3s include the opening cysteine and the closing phenylalanine or tryptophan. The order of the fields is V gene, J gene, CDR3 protein.

>TRBV2|TRBJ1-1
CASSGQGAKNTEAFF
>TRBV4-3|TRBJ2-6
CASSQFWGDTGGGANVLTF
>TRBV29-1|TRBJ1-2
CSVESRNYGYTF
>TRBV2|TRBJ2-4
CASGAGGGIQYF
>TRBV6-2/TRBV6-3|TRBJ1-2
CASSYYPGDDTF
>TRBV30|TRBJ2-7
CAWTRGGASSYEQYF
>TRBV5-1|TRBJ2-3
CASSLFGLAGEDTQYF
>TRBV5-1|TRBJ1-2
CASSPGDIYGYTF
>TRBV4-3|TRBJ2-4
CASTQAGSDIQYF
>TRBV3-1|TRBJ1-2
CASSQRGRGQPVYGYTF
>TRBV6-1|TRBJ2-1
CASTMRKAYNEQFF
>TRBV3-1|TRBJ2-5
CASSPSSRETQYF
>TRBV20-1|TRBJ1-5
CSASARDTFNQPQHF
>TRBV20-1|TRBJ2-1
CSAPGLAGGRWNEQFF
>TRBV4-2|TRBJ1-1
CASSQDYRGPGTEAFF
>TRBV7-2|TRBJ2-1
CASSSPGGGEQFF
>TRBV20-1|TRBJ2-3
CSARRRGDTDTQYF
>TRBV5-1|TRBJ2-5
CASSLPTGGQETQYF
>TRBV30|TRBJ2-7
CAWSAEIGLSYEQYF
>TRBV4-3|TRBJ1-1
CASSQDKGLGGNTEAFF
>TRBV4-3|TRBJ2-7
CASSQPGGQSSEQYF
>TRBV7-7|TRBJ2-1
CASSPWKGYEQFF
>TRBV5-4|TRBJ2-1
CASSTVTYNEQFF
>TRBV4-3|TRBJ2-3
CASSQSGAPQADTQYF
>TRBV20-1|TRBJ1-1
CSARSGYGTEAFF
>TRBV7-2|TRBJ2-2
CASSSSRGLNTGELFF
>TRBV20-1|TRBJ1-5
CSARQGPYYSNQPQHF
>TRBV7-3|TRBJ2-2
CASSANRAGGELFF
>TRBV27|TRBJ2-3
CASSSDLFGTDTQYF
>TRBV20-1|TRBJ1-1
CSARDYDRGELCLEAFF
>TRBV18|TRBJ2-5
CASSPPSGGQETQYF
>TRBV4-2|TRBJ2-7
CASSQDMAGGSYEQYF
>TRBV6-1|TRBJ2-5
CASSAGTSGGGTQYF
>TRBV5-1|TRBJ2-7
CASSSQYEQYF
>TRBV7-9|TRBJ2-1
CASSLVSRGLAYNEQFF
>TRBV4-3|TRBJ2-6
CASSQGKPSGANVLTF
>TRBV7-3|TRBJ2-3
CASSSRQGREFGTDTQYF
>TRBV5-1|TRBJ2-3
CASKLAGMTSTQYF
>TRBV13|TRBJ2-5
CASSPGTIRTQYF
>TRBV5-6|TRBJ2-3
CASSFRGGTDTQYF
>TRBV20-1|TRBJ2-1
CSARVRAGGLYNEQFF
>TRBV25-1|TRBJ2-7
CASSAGQKPDYEQYF
>TRBV29-1|TRBJ2-4
CSVEGAAKNIQYF
>TRBV5-1|TRBJ2-3
CASNSTDTQYF
>TRBV28|TRBJ1-1
CASSLLVAGTFF
>TRBV20-1|TRBJ2-2
CSARDIDRTGELFF
>TRBV7-3|TRBJ2-7
CASSKTPSSYEQYF
>TRBV6-5|TRBJ2-7
CASSSTFSGGVSYEQYF
>TRBV12-3/TRBV12-4|TRBJ2-1
CASGGGGSSYDEQFF
>TRBV7-9|TRBJ1-1
CASSPPSWAAEAFF
>TRBV25-1|TRBJ2-5
CASSTTGAETQYF
>TRBV20-1|TRBJ2-5
CSACQGLQETQYF